Following are 15 T cell receptor beta chains from one sample sequenced in a study of T-cell reconstitution after alpha-beta-depleted transplantation in children. As it was prepared, the TCRbeta library received unique molecular identifiers. TCRdb ran MiXCR on the PCR reads and lists one entry per CDR3 protein. Here the sample spans about 250,000 distinct CDR3 sequences, more than 20% being singletons. The sequences come from PBMCs, mostly from graft donor cells, collected 360 days after TCRalphabeta/CD19-depleted stem cell transplant. These TCRs come from a female patient aged 2-15 years who had a stem cell transplant for congenital amegakaryocytic thrombocytopenia, so the T cells may come from the graft donor.

The chain is built from TRBV2 and TRBJ2-6, with 7 bases lining up with TRBD1. The CDR3 loop spans 22 amino acids. CDR1 and CDR2 from the germline V gene are SNHLY and FYNNEI. With V trimmed by 6 bases and J by 1 base, 24 bases remained unmatched. The DNA of the CDR3 is TGTGCCAGCAGAGAGAGAAACAGGGGCCTCACCTACTTGCGATCTGGGGCCAACGTCCTGACTTTC. Residues: CASRERNRGLTYLRSGANVLTF.

The chain combines TRBV20-1 with TRBJ2-7; 9 nucleotides agree with TRBD1. V was pared by 7 bases and J by 5 bases, with 3 bases of the junction left unmatched. CDR1 and CDR2 (germline): DFQATT, SNEGSKA (reference sequence). This CDR3 spans 11 amino acids. The chain's CDR3 is CSVTGGNEQYF. Written as DNA, the CDR3 is TGCAGTGTCACAGGGGGCAACGAGCAGTACTTC.

The chain carries TRBV20-1 and TRBJ1-1, with D unresolved. The CDR3 consists of 12 residues. Per the germline V gene, CDR1 is DFQATT and CDR2 is SNEGSKA (reference sequence). Trimming removed 6 bases at V and 4 bases at J, with 12 bases between. CDR3 sequence (DNA): TGCAGTGCGAAGACCACCACCACTGAAGCTTTCTTT. This gives the protein CSAKTTTTEAFF.

This clonotype was counted a few times. The chain links TRBV20-1 to TRBJ1-3, with D possibly TRBD1 on 5 matching bases. Trimming removed 3 bases from V and 0 bases from J, with 18 bases in between. This CDR3 has 17 amino acids. The germline CDR1 and CDR2 sequences are DFQATT and SNEGSKA (reference sequence). The CDR3 sequence is CSASGGTRGISGNTIYF. The DNA of the CDR3 is TGCAGTGCTAGCGGGGGGACGCGGGGTATCTCTGGAAACACCATATATTTT.

The chain couples TRBV7-2 to TRBJ1-1; the D is unclear. CDR3 size: 14 residues. Germline V gives CDR1 SGHTA, CDR2 FQGNSA. The V and J ends lost 8 bases and 1 base respectively, with 14 bases between them. The CDR3 coding sequence is TGTGCCAGCGGTTGGGGTCGGGGGAACACTGAAGCTTTCTTT. This translates into CASGWGRGNTEAFF. The whole variable domain, filled in from reference TRBV7-2 and TRBJ1-1, reads GAGVSQSPSNKVTEKGKDVELRCDPISGHTALYWYRQSLGQGLEFLIYFQGNSAPDKSGLPSDRFSAERTGGSVSTLTIQRTQQEDSAVYLCASGWGRGNTEAFFGQGTRLTVV.

This clonotype occurred a few times. The rearrangement links TRBV28 to TRBJ2-7, with D possibly called TRBD1 or TRBD2 (7 bases each). This CDR3 region has 15 residues. Germline V gene lookup returns CDR1 MDHEN and CDR2 SYDVKM. V was cut by 5 bases and J by 4 bases, with 18 bases left in between. The CDR3 here is CASSQGGDSFYEQYF. Here the CDR3 DNA reads TGTGCCAGCAGTCAAGGGGGGGACAGCTTTTACGAGCAGTACTTC.

In this sample, this clonotype turned up a few times. This sequence joins TRBV7-2 and TRBJ2-7; 12 positions match TRBD2. The germline V gene has CDR1 SGHTA and CDR2 FQGNSA. The CDR3 totals 18 residues. With 0 bases clipped from V and 3 bases from J, the junction kept 9 bases outside the gene matches. The chain's CDR3 is CASSLAWTSGVVGYEQYF. DNA for the CDR3: TGTGCCAGCAGCTTAGCCTGGACTAGCGGGGTTGTTGGCTACGAGCAGTACTTC. The variable domain in full, with the rest retrieved from reference TRBV7-2 and TRBJ2-7, is GAGVSQSPSNKVTEKGKDVELRCDPISGHTALYWYRQSLGQGLEFLIYFQGNSAPDKSGLPSDRFSAERTGGSVSTLTIQRTQQEDSAVYLCASSLAWTSGVVGYEQYFGPGTRLTVT.

The chain is built from TRBV11-2 and TRBJ2-3; TRBD2 matches at 14 bases. V lost 6 bases, J lost 10 bases, and 9 bases stayed unmatched. CDR1 SGHAT and CDR2 FQNNGV come from the germline V gene. There are 15 residues in the CDR3. CDR3 sequence reads: CASRAPGTSGRAQYF. The CDR3 nucleotides are TGTGCCAGCAGAGCCCCCGGGACTAGCGGGAGAGCGCAGTATTTT.

This clonotype was seen ten or more times. The chain couples TRBV12-3 or TRBV12-4 to TRBJ2-7; D is uncertain. The CDR3 is 13 amino acids. V dropped 3 bases and J dropped 1 base, with 7 bases sitting between them. CDR3 loop: CASSLGSSYEQYF. CDR3 sequence (DNA): TGTGCCAGCAGTTTGGGCAGTTCCTACGAGCAGTACTTC.

The rearrangement links TRBV7-9 to TRBJ2-1, with D perhaps TRBD2 (6 bases). The CDR3 length is 15 residues. Trimming left V 5 bases short and J 8 bases short, with 19 bases between. The germline V gene encodes CDR1 SEHNR and CDR2 FQNEAQ (reference sequence). The CDR3 region is CASSPLGLLNDEQFF. The CDR3 coding sequence is TGTGCCAGCAGCCCTTTGGGACTCCTTAACGATGAGCAGTTCTTC. The full variable domain, in which reference TRBV7-9 and TRBJ2-1 provide the parts outside the CDR3, is DTGVSQNPRHKITKRGQNVTFRCDPISEHNRLYWYRQTLGQGPEFLTYFQNEAQLEKSRLLSDRFSAERPKGSFSTLEIQRTEQGDSAMYLCASSPLGLLNDEQFFGPGTRLTVL.

This clonotype was picked up a small number of times. The rearrangement joins TRBV11-2 to TRBJ2-7; D could derive from TRBD1 or TRBD2 (5 bases each). Germline loops: CDR1 SGHAT, CDR2 FQNNGV. The CDR3 has 15 amino acids. The ends were cut back, 5 bases at V and 2 bases at J, with 16 bases in the middle. This CDR3 is CASSPGSGTPYEQYF. The CDR3 DNA reads TGTGCCAGCAGCCCAGGGAGCGGTACTCCCTACGAGCAGTACTTC.

J is TRBJ1-1 and V is TRBV4-2; possible D gene TRBD1, 5 bases. Germline V CDR1 and CDR2: LGHNA, YNFKEQ. The CDR3 is made up of 18 amino acids. The V end was cut by 0 bases, the J end by 2 bases, with 19 bases between. CDR3 loop: CASSQDPHGALRNTEAFF. The DNA of the CDR3 is TGTGCCAGCAGCCAAGATCCACATGGGGCGTTGAGAAACACTGAAGCTTTCTTT.

This clonotype was recorded a few times. The gene calls are TRBV4-1 and TRBJ2-7; perhaps D is TRBD1 or TRBD2 (7 bases each). The length of the CDR3 is 15 residues. Trimming removed 2 bases at V and 1 base at J, with 12 bases between. Germline loops: CDR1 MGHRA, CDR2 YSYEKL. CDR3 in amino acids: CASSQQGEGSYEQYF. CDR3 nucleotide sequence: TGCGCCAGCAGCCAACAGGGGGAGGGATCCTACGAGCAGTACTTC.

The chain employs TRBV4-1 and TRBJ1-4; TRBD1 matches at 8 bases. Germline CDR1 is MGHRA and CDR2 is YSYEKL. Germline trimming cut 1 base from V and 0 bases from J; bases unmatched to any gene: 7. The CDR3 length is 18 residues. As DNA, the CDR3 is TGCGCCAGCAGCCAAGCGAGACAGGGGACCCCAACTAATGAAAAACTGTTTTTT. This codes for CASSQARQGTPTNEKLFF.

The rearrangement joins TRBV20-1 to TRBJ2-5; TRBD2 is a possible D gene (6 bases). Germline V gives CDR1 DFQATT, CDR2 SNEGSKA (reference sequence). V gave up 2 bases and J gave up 1 base, with 14 bases separating them. There are 15 residues in the CDR3. The CDR3 bases are TGCAGTGCTAGACGTAGCGGCCCCTCCCAAGAGACCCAGTACTTC. It codes for CSARRSGPSQETQYF.